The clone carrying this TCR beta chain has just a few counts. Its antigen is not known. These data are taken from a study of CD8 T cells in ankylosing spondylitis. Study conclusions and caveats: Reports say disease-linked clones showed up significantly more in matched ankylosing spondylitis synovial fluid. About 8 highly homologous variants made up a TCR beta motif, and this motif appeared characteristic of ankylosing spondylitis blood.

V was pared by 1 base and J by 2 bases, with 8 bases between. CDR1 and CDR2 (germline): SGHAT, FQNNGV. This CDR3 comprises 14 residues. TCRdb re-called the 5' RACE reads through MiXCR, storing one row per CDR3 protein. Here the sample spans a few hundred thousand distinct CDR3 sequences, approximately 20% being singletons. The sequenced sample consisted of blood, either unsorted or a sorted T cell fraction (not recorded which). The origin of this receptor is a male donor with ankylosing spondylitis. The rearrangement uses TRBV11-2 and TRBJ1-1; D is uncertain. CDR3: CASSLGAQNTEAFF. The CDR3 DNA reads TGTGCCAGCAGCTTAGGGGCCCAAAACACTGAAGCTTTCTTT. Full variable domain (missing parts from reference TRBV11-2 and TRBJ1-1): EAGVAQSPRYKIIEKRQSVAFWCNPISGHATLYWYQQILGQGPKLLIQFQNNGVVDDSQLPKDRFSAERLKGVDSTLKIQPAKLEDSAVYLCASSLGAQNTEAFFGQGTRLTVV.